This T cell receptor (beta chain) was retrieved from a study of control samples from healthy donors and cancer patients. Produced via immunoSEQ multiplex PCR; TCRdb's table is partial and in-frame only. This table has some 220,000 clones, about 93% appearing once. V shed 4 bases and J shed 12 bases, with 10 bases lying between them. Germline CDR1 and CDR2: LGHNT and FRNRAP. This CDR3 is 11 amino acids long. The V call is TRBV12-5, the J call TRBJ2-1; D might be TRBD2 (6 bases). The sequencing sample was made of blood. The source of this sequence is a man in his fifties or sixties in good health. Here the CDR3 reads CASGWGVLQFF. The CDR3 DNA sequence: TGTGCTAGTGGTTGGGGGGTTCTGCAGTTCTTC.